The T cell receptor (beta chain) under discussion was sequenced for a study of cytomegalovirus exposure and HLA in healthy donors. Study-wide results and caveats: Common viral pathogens (according to a later analysis) appeared linked to several of the most significant clusters.

With respect to this clone: Its antigen is unidentified.

The study ran its PCR with 60 Vbeta and 13 Jbeta primers. The method was immunoSEQ multiplex PCR; TCRdb's version includes in-frame clones alone and lacks a portion of them. The specimen's table records about 75,000 clones. With 0 bases clipped from V and 5 bases from J, the junction kept 2 bases outside the gene matches. Germline V gene data show CDR1 as SGDLS and CDR2 as YYNGEE. The length of the CDR3 is 15 residues. The TCR was taken from a man in his late teens or twenties in good health and CMV-seropositive. The specimen was PBMCs. The V and J genes are TRBV9 and TRBJ2-3, with TRBD1 matching over 11 bases. The CDR3 loop is CASSVGGTGGDTQYF. CDR3 DNA: TGTGCCAGCAGCGTAGGGGGGACAGGGGGAGATACGCAGTATTTT. The full variable domain, rest sourced from reference TRBV9 and TRBJ2-3, is DSGVTQTPKHLITATGQRVTLRCSPRSGDLSVYWYQQSLDQGLQFLIQYYNGEERAKGNILERFSAQQFPDLHSELNLSSLELGDSALYFCASSVGGTGGDTQYFGPGTRLTVL.